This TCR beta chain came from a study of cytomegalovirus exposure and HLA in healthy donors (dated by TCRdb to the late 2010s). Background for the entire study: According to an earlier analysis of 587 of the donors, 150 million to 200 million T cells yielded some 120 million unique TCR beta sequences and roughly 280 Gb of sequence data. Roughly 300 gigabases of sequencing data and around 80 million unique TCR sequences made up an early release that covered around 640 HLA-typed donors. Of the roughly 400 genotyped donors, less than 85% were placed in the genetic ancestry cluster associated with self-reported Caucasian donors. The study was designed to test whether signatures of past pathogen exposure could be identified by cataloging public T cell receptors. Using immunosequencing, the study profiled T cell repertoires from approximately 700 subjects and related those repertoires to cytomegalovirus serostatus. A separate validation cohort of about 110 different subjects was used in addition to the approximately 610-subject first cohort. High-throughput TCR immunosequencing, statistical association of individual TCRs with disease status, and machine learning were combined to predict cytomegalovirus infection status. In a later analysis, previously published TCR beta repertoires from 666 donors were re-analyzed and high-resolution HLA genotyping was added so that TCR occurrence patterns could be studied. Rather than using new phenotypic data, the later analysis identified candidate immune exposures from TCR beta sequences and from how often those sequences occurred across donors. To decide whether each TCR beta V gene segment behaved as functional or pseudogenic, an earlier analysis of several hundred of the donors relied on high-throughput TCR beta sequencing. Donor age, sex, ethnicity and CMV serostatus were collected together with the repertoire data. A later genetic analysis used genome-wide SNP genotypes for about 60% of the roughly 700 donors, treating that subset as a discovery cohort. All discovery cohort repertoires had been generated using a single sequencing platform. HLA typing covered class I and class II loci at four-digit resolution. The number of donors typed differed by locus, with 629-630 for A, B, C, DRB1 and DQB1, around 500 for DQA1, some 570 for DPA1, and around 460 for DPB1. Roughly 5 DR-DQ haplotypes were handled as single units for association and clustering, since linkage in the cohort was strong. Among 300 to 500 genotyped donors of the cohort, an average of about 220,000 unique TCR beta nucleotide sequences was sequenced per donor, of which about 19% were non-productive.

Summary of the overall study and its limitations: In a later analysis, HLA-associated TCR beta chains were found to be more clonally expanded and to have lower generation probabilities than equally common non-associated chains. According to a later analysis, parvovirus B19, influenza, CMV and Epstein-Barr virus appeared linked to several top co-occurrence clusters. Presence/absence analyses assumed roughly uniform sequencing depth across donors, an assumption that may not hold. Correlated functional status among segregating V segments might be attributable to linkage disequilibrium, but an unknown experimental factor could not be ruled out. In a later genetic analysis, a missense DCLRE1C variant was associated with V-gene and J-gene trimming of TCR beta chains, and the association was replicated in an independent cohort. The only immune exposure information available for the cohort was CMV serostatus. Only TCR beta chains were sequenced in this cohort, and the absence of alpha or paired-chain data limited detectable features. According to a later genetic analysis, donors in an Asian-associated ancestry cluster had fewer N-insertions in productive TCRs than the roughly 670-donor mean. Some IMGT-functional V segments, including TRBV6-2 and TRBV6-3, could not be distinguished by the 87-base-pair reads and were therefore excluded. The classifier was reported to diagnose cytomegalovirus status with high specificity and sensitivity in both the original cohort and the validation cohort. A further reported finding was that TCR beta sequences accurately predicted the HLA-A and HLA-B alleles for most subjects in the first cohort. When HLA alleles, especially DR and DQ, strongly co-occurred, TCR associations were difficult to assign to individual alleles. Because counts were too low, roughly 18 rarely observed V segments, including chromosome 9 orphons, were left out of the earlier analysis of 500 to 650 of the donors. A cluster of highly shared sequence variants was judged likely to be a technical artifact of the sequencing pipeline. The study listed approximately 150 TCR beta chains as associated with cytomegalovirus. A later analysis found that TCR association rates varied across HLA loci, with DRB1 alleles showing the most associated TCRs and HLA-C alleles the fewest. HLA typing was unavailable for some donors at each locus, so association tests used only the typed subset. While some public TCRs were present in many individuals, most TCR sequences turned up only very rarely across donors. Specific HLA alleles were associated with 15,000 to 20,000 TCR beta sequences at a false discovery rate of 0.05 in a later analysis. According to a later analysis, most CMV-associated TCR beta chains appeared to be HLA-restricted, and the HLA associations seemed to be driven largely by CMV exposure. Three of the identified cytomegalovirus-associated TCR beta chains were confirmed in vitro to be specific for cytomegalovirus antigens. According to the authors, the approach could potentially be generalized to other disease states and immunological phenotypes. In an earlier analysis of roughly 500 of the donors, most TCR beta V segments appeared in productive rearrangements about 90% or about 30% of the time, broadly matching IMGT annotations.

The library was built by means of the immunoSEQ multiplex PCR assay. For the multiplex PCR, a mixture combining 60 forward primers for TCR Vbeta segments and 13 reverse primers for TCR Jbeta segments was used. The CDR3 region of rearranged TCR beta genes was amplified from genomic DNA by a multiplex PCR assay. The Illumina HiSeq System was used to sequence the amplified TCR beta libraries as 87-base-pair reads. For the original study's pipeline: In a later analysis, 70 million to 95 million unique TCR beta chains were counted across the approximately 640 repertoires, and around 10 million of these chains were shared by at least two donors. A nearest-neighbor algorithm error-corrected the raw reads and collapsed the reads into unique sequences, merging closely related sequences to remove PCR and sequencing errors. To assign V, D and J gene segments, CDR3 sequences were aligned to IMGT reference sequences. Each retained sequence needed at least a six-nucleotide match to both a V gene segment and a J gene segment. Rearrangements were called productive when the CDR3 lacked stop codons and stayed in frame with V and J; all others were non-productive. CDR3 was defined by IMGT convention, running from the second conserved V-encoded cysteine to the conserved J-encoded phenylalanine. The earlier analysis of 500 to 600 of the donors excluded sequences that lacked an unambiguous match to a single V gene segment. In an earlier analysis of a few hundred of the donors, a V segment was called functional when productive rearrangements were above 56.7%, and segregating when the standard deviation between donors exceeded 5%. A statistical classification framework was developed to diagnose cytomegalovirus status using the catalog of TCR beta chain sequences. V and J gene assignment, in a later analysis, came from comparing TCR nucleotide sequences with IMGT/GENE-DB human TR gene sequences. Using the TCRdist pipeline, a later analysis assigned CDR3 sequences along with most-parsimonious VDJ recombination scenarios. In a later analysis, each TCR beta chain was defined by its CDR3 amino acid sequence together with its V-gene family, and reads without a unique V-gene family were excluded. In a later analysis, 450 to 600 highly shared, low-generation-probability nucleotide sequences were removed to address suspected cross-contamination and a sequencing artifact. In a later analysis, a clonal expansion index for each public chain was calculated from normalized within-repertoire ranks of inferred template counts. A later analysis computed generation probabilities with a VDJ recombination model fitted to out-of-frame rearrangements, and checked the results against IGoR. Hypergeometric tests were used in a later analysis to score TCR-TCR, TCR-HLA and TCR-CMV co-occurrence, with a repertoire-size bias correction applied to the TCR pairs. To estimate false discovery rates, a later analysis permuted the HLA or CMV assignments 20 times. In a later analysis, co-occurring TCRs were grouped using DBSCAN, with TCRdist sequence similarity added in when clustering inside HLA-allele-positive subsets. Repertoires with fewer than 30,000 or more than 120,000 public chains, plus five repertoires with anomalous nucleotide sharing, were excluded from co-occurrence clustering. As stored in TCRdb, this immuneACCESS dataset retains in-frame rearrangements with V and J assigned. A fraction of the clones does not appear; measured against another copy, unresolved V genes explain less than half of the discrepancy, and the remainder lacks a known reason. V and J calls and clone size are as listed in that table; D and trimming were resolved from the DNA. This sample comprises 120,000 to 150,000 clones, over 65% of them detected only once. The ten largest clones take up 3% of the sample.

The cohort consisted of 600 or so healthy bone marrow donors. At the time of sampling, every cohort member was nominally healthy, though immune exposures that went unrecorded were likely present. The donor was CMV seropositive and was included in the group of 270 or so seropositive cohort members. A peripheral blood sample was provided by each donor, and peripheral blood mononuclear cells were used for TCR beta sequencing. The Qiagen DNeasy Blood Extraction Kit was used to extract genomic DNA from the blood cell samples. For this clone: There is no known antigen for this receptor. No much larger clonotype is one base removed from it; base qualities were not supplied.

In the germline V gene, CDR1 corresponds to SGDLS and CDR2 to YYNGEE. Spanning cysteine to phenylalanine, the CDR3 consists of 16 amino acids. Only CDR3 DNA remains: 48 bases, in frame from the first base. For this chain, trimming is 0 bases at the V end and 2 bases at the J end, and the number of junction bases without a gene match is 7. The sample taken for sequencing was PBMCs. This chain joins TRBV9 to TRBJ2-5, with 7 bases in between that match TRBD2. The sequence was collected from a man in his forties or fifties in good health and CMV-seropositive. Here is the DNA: TGTGCCAGCAGCGTAGTCCCCATCGGGAGGCAAGAGACCCAGTACTTC. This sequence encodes CASSVVPIGRQETQYF. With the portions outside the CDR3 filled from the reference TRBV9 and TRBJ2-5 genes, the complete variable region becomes DSGVTQTPKHLITATGQRVTLRCSPRSGDLSVYWYQQSLDQGLQFLIQYYNGEERAKGNILERFSAQQFPDLHSELNLSSLELGDSALYFCASSVVPIGRQETQYFGPGTRLLVL.